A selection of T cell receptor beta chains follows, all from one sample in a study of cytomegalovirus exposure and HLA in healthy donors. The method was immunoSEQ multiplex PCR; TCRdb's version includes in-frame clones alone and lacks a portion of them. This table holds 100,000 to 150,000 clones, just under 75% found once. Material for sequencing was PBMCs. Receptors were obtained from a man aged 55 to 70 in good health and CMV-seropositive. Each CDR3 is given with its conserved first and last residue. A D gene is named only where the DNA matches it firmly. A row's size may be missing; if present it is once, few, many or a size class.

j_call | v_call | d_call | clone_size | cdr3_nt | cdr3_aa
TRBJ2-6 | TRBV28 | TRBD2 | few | TGTGCCAGCAGTTTCGGGGGGGCCTCCGGGGCCAACGTCCTGACTTTC | CASSFGGASGANVLTF
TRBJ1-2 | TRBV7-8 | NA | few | TGTGCCAGCAGCTTACGGCGGGGCGACTACACCTTC | CASSLRRGDYTF
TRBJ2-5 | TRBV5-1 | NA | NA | TGCGCCAGCAGCTTGGGACTCCACCAAGAGACCCAGTACTTC | CASSLGLHQETQYF
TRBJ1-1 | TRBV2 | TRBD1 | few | TGTGCCAGCAGTGAACTGGGACAGGGTAACACTGAAGCTTTCTTT | CASSELGQGNTEAFF
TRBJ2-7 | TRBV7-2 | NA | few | TGTGCCAGCACCAAGCTTTCCACAGGGGAGCAGTACTTC | CASTKLSTGEQYF
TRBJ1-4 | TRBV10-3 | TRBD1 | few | TGTGCCACGGGACAGGGGGGTGAAAAACTGTTTTTT | CATGQGGEKLFF
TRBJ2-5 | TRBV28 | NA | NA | TGTGCCAGCAGTCCTATTACGTTCGGGGAGACCCAGTACTTC | CASSPITFGETQYF
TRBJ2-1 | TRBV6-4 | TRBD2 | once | TGTGCCAGCGGCTTGACGGGGGGGGCATACAATGAGCAGTTCTTC | CASGLTGGAYNEQFF
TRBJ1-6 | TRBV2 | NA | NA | TGTGCCAGCAGTTCCGAATCCCTAAATTCACCCCTCCACTTT | CASSSESLNSPLHF
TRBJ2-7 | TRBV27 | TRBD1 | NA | TGTGCCAGCAGCTACTCCGGACAGGGGGGACACGAGCAGTACTTC | CASSYSGQGGHEQYF
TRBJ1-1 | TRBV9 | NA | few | TGTGCCAGCAGCGTCACAGGGATGAACACTGAAGCTTTCTTT | CASSVTGMNTEAFF
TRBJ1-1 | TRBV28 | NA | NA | TGTGCCAGCAGTTTAGGGACAATGAACACTGAAGCTTTCTTT | CASSLGTMNTEAFF
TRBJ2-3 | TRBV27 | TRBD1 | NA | TGTGCCAGCAGTTCGACAGGGGGTAGCACAGATACGCAGTATTTT | CASSSTGGSTDTQYF
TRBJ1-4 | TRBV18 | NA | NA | TGTGCCAGCTCACCACCGGGACATCCTGAAAAACTGTTTTTT | CASSPPGHPEKLFF
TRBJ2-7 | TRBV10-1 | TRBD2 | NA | TGCGCCAGCAGTTGGACTAGCGGGGGTTACGAGCAGTACTTC | CASSWTSGGYEQYF
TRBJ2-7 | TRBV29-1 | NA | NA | TGCAGCGTTGAAGGAGGGGGCTACGAGCAGTACTTC | CSVEGGGYEQYF
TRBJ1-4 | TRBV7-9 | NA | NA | TGTTCCAGCAGCCCCCAAGGAGGAAAACTGTTTTTT | CSSSPQGGKLFF
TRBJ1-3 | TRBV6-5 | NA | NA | TGTGCCAGCAGTTACTACGACAGGCTCTCTGGAAACACCATATATTTT | CASSYYDRLSGNTIYF
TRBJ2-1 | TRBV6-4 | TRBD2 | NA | TGTGCCAGCAGTGAGGGCGCGGGGGGGAACAATGAGCAGTTCTTC | CASSEGAGGNNEQFF
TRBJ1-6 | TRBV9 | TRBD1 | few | TGTGCCAGCAGCGCCGGACAGGGAGGTAATTCACCCCTCCACTTT | CASSAGQGGNSPLHF
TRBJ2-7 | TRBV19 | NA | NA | TGTGCCAGTAGTATGGCCCGTGGCAGGGGTGGCTACGAGCAGTACTTC | CASSMARGRGGYEQYF
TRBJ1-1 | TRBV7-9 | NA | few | TGTGCCAGCAGCTTAACAACCGAAGCTTTCTTT | CASSLTTEAFF
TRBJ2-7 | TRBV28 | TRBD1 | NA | TGTGCCAGCAGTTTCCCGGACAGGGTGTGGGAGCAGTACTTC | CASSFPDRVWEQYF
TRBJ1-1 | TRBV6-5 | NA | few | TGTGCCAGCAGTTACCGGTTACGGGGTGGATCATCTGAAGCTTTCTTT | CASSYRLRGGSSEAFF
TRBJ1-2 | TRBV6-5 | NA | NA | TGTGCCAGCAGGCAGGGACTTAACTATGGCTACACCTTC | CASRQGLNYGYTF
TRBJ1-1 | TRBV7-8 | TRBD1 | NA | TGTGCCAGCAGCTTGCCCGGGACAGGGGTGATACCTGAAGCTTTCTTT | CASSLPGTGVIPEAFF
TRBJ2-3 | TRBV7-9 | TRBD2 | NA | TGTGCCAGCAGCTCCCTGCCTAGCGGGTACACAGATACGCAGTATTTT | CASSSLPSGYTDTQYF
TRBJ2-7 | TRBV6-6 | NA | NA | TGTGCCAGCAGTTACTCGAGCCCAATCTACGAGCAGTACTTC | CASSYSSPIYEQYF
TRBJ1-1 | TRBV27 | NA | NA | TGTGCCAGCAGTTTATCATTCGGGGTCCGGAACACTGAAGCTTTCTTT | CASSLSFGVRNTEAFF
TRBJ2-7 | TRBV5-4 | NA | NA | TGTGCCAGCAGAGGGGTAGGGGCCTACGAGCAGTACTTC | CASRGVGAYEQYF